This T cell receptor beta chain is drawn from a study of cytomegalovirus exposure and HLA in healthy donors. Whole-study findings and limits: In an earlier analysis, in approximately 630 donors, most V segments appeared productive either ~87% or ~30% of the time. Usually a TCR sequence was rare, but some public TCRs were found in many donors. Researchers counted 180 or so TCR beta chains as cytomegalovirus-associated. A later analysis found common viral pathogens apparently linked to several of the most significant clusters.

The PCR used 60 Vbeta and 13 Jbeta primers. Profiling relied on immunoSEQ multiplex PCR, and the TCRdb table lists in-frame clones only, not all of them. Of 130,000 or so clones detected, roughly 84% appear once; the ten largest clones hold around 3%. Comments on this clone: Its antigen is undetermined.

CDR1 LGHNT and CDR2 FRNRAP come from the germline V gene. Trimming cost V 0 bases and J 4 bases, with 18 bases left between them. The CDR3 extends over 17 amino acids. The chain combines TRBV12-5 with TRBJ1-2, with D maybe TRBD1 (5 bases). This receptor was taken from a woman aged 18 to 35 in good health and CMV-seropositive. The specimen sequenced was PBMCs. This chain's CDR3 is CASGLVLRGRGGYGYTF. Written as DNA, the CDR3 is TGTGCTAGTGGTTTGGTATTGAGAGGGAGGGGAGGCTATGGCTACACCTTC.